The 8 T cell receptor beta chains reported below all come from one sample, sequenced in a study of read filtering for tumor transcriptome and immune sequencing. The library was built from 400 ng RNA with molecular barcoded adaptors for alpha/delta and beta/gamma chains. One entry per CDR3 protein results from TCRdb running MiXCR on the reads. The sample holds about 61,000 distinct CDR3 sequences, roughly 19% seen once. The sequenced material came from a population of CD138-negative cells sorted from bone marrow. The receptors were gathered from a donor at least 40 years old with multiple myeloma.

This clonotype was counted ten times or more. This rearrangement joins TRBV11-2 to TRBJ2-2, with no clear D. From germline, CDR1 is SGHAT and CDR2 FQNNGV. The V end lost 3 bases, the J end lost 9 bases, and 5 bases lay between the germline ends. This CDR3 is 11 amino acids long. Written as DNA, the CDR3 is TGTGCCAGCAGCTTTACGTGGGAGCTGTTTTTT. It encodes CASSFTWELFF.

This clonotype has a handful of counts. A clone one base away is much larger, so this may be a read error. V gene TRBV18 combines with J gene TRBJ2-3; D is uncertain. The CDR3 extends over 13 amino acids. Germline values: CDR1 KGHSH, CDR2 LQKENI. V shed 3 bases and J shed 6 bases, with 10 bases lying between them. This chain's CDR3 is CASSPAARDTQYF. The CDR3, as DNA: TGTGCCAGCTCACCGGCCGCTAGGGATACGCAGTATTTT.

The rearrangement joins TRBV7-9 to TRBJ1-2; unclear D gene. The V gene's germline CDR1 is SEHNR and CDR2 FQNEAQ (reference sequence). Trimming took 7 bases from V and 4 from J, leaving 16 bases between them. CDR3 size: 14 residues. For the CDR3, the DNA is TGTGCCAGCACCCCATCCGGGGAGACCTATGGCTACACCTTC. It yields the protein CASTPSGETYGYTF.

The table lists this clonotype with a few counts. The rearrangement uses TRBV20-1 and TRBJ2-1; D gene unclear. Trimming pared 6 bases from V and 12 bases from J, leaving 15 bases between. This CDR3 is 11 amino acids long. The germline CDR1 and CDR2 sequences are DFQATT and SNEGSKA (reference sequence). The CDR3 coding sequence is TGCAGTGCCCCCTCTCGGCATGTGCAGTTCTTC. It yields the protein CSAPSRHVQFF.

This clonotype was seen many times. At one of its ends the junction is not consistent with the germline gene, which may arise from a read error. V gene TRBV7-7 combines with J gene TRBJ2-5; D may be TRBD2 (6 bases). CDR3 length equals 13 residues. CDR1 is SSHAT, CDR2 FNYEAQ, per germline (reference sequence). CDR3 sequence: CASSRRTKETQYF. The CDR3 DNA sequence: TGTGCTAGCAGCCGACGGACTAAAGAGACCCAGTACTTC. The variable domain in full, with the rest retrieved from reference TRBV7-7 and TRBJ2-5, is GAGVSQSPRYKVTKRGQDVTLRCDPISSHATLYWYQQALGQGPEFLTYFNYEAQPDKSGLPSDRFSAERPEGSISTLTIQRTEQRDSAMYRCASSRRTKETQYFGPGTRLLVL.

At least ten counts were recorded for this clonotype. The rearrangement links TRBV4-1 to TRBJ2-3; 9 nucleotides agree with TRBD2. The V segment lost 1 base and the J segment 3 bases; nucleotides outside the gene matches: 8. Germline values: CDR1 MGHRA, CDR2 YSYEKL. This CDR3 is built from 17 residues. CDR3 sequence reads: CASSQGPGLAITDTQYF. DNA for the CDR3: TGCGCCAGCAGCCAAGGACCGGGACTAGCCATTACAGATACGCAGTATTTT.

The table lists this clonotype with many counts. The CDR3 region has the DNA TGTGCCACCAGCAGAACTGACAGTTACACTGAAGCTTTCTTT. This encodes CATSRTDSYTEAFF. The rearrangement links TRBV15 to TRBJ1-1; weak D call: TRBD1 (5 bases). V dropped 2 bases and J dropped 3 bases, with 10 bases sitting between them. The germline gives CDR1 LNHNV, CDR2 YYDKDF (reference sequence). The CDR3 runs to 14 residues.

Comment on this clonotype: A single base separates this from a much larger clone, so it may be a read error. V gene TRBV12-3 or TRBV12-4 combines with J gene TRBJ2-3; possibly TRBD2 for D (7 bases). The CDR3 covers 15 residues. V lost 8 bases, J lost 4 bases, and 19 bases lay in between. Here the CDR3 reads CASSLGGLGSDTQYF. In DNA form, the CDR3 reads TGTGCCAGCTCCTTGGGGGGGCTGGGCTCAGATACGCAGTATTTT.